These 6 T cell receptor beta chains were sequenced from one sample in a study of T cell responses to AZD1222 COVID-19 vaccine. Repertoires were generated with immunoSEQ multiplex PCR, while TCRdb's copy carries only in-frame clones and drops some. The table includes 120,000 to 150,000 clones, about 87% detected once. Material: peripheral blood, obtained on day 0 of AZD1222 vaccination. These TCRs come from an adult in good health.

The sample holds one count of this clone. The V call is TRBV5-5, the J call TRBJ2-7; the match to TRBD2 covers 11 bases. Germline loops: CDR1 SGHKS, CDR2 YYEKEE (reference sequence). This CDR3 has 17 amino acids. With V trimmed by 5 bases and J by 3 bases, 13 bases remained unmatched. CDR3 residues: CASRLDAGTSGSYEQYF. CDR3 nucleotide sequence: TGTGCCAGCAGACTCGATGCCGGGACTAGCGGAAGCTACGAGCAGTACTTC.

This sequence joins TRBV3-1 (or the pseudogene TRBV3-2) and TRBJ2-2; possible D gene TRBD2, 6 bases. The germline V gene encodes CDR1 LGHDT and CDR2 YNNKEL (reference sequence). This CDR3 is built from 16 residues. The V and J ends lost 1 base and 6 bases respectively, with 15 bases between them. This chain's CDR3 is CASSQVLGGPPGELFF. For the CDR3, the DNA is TGTGCCAGCAGCCAAGTGTTGGGAGGCCCGCCCGGGGAGCTGTTTTTT.

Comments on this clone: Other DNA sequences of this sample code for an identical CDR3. CDR3 bases: TGTGCCAGCAGCTTAGCCAGGGGCAACACTGAAGCTTTCTTT. Translated: CASSLARGNTEAFF. The V and J genes are TRBV7-2 and TRBJ1-1; a possible D gene is TRBD1 (6 bases). Per germline, CDR1 SGHTA and CDR2 FQGNSA. Trimming removed 0 bases at V and 2 bases at J, with 7 bases between. The CDR3 is 14 residues long.

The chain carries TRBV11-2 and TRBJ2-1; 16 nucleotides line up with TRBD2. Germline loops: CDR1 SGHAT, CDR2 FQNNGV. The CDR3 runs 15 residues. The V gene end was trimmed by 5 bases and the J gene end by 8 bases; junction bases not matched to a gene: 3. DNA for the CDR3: TGTGCCAGCAGCCGAGGGACTAGCGGGAGGGATGAGCAGTTCTTC. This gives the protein CASSRGTSGRDEQFF.

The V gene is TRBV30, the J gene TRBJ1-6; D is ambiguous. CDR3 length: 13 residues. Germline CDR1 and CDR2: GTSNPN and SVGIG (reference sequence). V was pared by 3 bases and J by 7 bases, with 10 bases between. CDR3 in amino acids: CAWRIGINSPLHF. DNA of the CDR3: TGTGCCTGGAGAATAGGGATCAATTCACCCCTCCACTTT.

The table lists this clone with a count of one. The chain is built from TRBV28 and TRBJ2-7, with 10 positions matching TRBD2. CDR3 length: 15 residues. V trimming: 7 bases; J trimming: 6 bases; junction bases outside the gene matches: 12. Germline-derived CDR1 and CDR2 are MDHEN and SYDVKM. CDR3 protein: CASNLSGRADSEQYF. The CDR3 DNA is TGTGCCAGCAATCTAAGCGGGAGGGCCGACTCCGAGCAGTACTTC.